What follows are 12 T cell receptor beta chains derived from one specimen sequenced in a study of control samples from healthy donors and cancer patients. Using immunoSEQ multiplex PCR, the repertoire was profiled, and TCRdb retains in-frame clones only, with some absent. The repertoire holds approximately 87,000 clones, with around 83% as singletons. Sequenced input: blood. These receptors were taken from a woman in her 50s in good health.

The genes are TRBV4-1 and TRBJ1-6, with D unresolved. The V gene's germline CDR1 is MGHRA and CDR2 YSYEKL. CDR3 length: 14 amino acids. Trimming removed 0 bases at V and 8 bases at J, with 8 bases between. The CDR3 DNA follows: TGCGCCAGCAGCCAAGACGGCGTTTATTCACCCCTCCACTTT. This gives the protein CASSQDGVYSPLHF.

The chain carries TRBV6-5 and TRBJ2-7; D not certain. From germline, CDR1 is MNHEY and CDR2 SVGAGI. The CDR3 spans 12 residues. V was shortened by 6 bases and J by 3 bases, with 9 bases between the two germline ends. CDR3 amino acids: CASSAQYYEQYF. The CDR3 region has the DNA TGTGCCAGCAGCGCCCAGTACTACGAGCAGTACTTC.

V gene TRBV5-1 combines with J gene TRBJ2-3, with a possible D match to TRBD2 (6 bases). CDR1 and CDR2 from the germline V gene are SGHRS and YFSETQ. The V end was cut by 4 bases, the J end by 2 bases, with 11 bases between. This CDR3 region has 14 residues. CDR3 sequence: CASSVAGSTDTQYF. CDR3 DNA: TGCGCCAGCAGCGTGGCGGGATCCACAGATACGCAGTATTTT.

The chain employs TRBV9 and TRBJ2-7; D gene uncertain. CDR1 SGDLS and CDR2 YYNGEE come from the germline V gene. V lost 4 bases, J lost 0 bases, and 14 bases lay in between. The CDR3 extends over 15 amino acids. CDR3 sequence reads: CASSLIPDHSYEQYF. CDR3 DNA: TGTGCCAGCAGCCTGATACCGGACCACTCCTACGAGCAGTACTTC.

The rearrangement uses TRBV6-6 and TRBJ1-4, with D tentatively TRBD1 (5 bases). V lost 6 bases and J 8 bases, leaving 13 bases between the germline ends. The CDR3 length is 13 residues. Germline values: CDR1 MNHNY, CDR2 SVGAGI (reference sequence). CDR3 loop: CASSRGTREKLFF. The CDR3 bases are TGTGCCAGCAGCCGCGGGACCCGAGAAAAACTGTTTTTT.

The rearrangement joins TRBV7-2 to TRBJ2-5; D uncertain. V lost 5 bases to trimming and J lost 1 base, with 11 bases between them. Germline CDR1 and CDR2: SGHTA and FQGNSA. The CDR3 totals 14 residues. The CDR3 here is CASSPSQPQETQYF. Here the CDR3 DNA reads TGTGCCAGCAGCCCATCCCAGCCCCAAGAGACCCAGTACTTC.

The rearrangement uses TRBV2 and TRBJ2-2; D might be TRBD1 or TRBD2, each matching 5 bases. The germline gives CDR1 SNHLY, CDR2 FYNNEI. V dropped 6 bases and J dropped 2 bases, with 10 bases sitting between them. The CDR3 is 14 residues long. CDR3 residues: CASSRDRNTGELFF. The CDR3 nucleotides read TGTGCCAGCAGCCGGGACCGCAACACCGGGGAGCTGTTTTTT.

The chain is built from TRBV14 and TRBJ1-3; D unclear. Germline assignment: CDR1 SGHDN and CDR2 FVKESK. V shed 6 bases and J shed 1 base, with 4 bases lying between them. CDR3 length: 12 amino acids. The DNA of the CDR3 is TGTGCCAGCAGTCCTTCTGGAAACACCATATATTTT. The encoded protein is CASSPSGNTIYF.

The chain links TRBV5-6 to TRBJ1-1, with D possibly matching TRBD1 (5 bases). V was cut by 1 base and J by 2 bases, with 12 bases left in between. Germline V lookup: CDR1 SGHDT, CDR2 YYEEEE. The CDR3 covers 15 residues. The CDR3 protein is CASSLLGAGNTEAFF. The CDR3 bases are TGTGCCAGCAGCTTGCTAGGGGCGGGAAACACTGAAGCTTTCTTT.

The genes are TRBV27 and TRBJ1-3; weak D call: TRBD1 (5 bases). The CDR3 consists of 16 residues. Trimming took 3 bases from V and 3 from J, leaving 15 bases between them. Looked up from germline, CDR1 is MNHEY and CDR2 is SMNVEV (reference sequence). Written as DNA, the CDR3 is TGTGCCAGCAGTTTTGGATACGGGGGTGTTGGAAACACCATATATTTT. It yields the protein CASSFGYGGVGNTIYF.

The chain couples TRBV3-1 (or the pseudogene TRBV3-2) to TRBJ1-4; tentatively, D is TRBD1 (5 bases). V was shortened by 0 bases and J by 2 bases, with 7 bases between the two germline ends. Germline V gene sequence: CDR1 LGHDT, CDR2 YNNKEL (reference sequence). The length of the CDR3 is 15 residues. The DNA of the CDR3 is TGTGCCAGCAGCCAAGAAGGGGACACTAATGAAAAACTGTTTTTT. Protein product: CASSQEGDTNEKLFF.

The rearrangement uses TRBV7-9 and TRBJ2-7, with D perhaps TRBD2 (6 bases). This CDR3 has 13 residues. In germline, CDR1 is SEHNR, CDR2 FQNEAQ (reference sequence). Between the trimmed V and J ends, which lost 1 base and 6 bases, there was a span of 10 bases. The CDR3 region has the DNA TGTGCCAGCAGCTTAGTTAGCGGTGGCGAGCAGTACTTC. Its protein is CASSLVSGGEQYF.